This T cell receptor (beta chain) was captured in a study of T-cell reconstitution after alpha-beta-depleted transplantation in children. Library preparation (for TCRbeta) was performed with unique molecular identifiers. TCRdb recomputed calls from the PCR reads with MiXCR, one row per CDR3 protein. The sample includes about 130,000 distinct CDR3 sequences, 9.5% to 10% of them seen just once. The CDR3 contains 14 residues. Trimming took 2 bases from V and 5 from J; bases not matched to a gene: 6. Germline V lookup: CDR1 MNHEY, CDR2 SVGEGT. The chain links TRBV6-2 or TRBV6-3 to TRBJ2-7; 7 bases are shared with TRBD1. This TCR was recovered from a girl under two years old who had a stem cell transplant for combined immunodeficiency, so the T cells may come from the graft donor. The sequences come from PBMCs, mostly from graft donor cells, collected 180 days after TCRalphabeta/CD19-depleted stem cell transplant. CDR3 sequence: CASSYPTGTHEQYF. CDR3 sequence (DNA): TGTGCCAGCAGTTACCCGACAGGGACCCACGAGCAGTACTTC.